The 12 T cell receptor beta chains below were found in one sample sequenced in a study of identical twins (dated by TCRdb to between 2015 and 2016). Library prep was done by 5' RACE. The run used an Illumina HiSeq 2000. TCRdb reworked the public reads: Q25 trimming with fastp, MiXCR clone assembly, productive beta chains retained. Rows matching on CDR3 protein sequence are summarized as one entry with the most common DNA and genes. In all, the sample holds hundreds of thousands of distinct CDR3 sequences, and 9% to 15% of those were seen once. The ten most abundant clones make up 7.2% of the sample. This sample also appeared in a second study, on yellow fever vaccine responses in identical twins.

Sequencing input: CD8+ T cells sorted from blood. The source is a woman under 30 in good health.

The V gene is TRBV7-9, the J gene TRBJ2-1; 8 nucleotides match TRBD2. V trimming: 7 bases; J trimming: 7 bases; junction bases outside the gene matches: 12. Looked up from germline, CDR1 is SEHNR and CDR2 is FQNEAQ (reference sequence). This CDR3 is built from 15 residues. The CDR3: CASTGGGLAENEQFF. In nucleotides, the CDR3 is TGTGCCAGCACCGGGGGGGGGCTAGCAGAGAATGAGCAGTTCTTC.

This clonotype was detected a few times. CDR3 amino acids: CASSSTTGADEQYV. The CDR3 DNA sequence: TGTGCCAGCAGCTCGACGACAGGGGCGGACGAGCAGTACGTC. V is TRBV11-2 and J is TRBJ2-7; 8 positions match TRBD1. CDR1 is SGHAT and CDR2 is FQNNGV in the germline V gene. This CDR3 region has 14 residues. Trimming cost V 4 bases and J 5 bases; bases outside gene matches: 7.

This clonotype was seen many times. The V gene is TRBV20-1, the J gene TRBJ1-4, with no clear D. The germline V gene encodes CDR1 DFQATT and CDR2 SNEGSKA (reference sequence). The CDR3 is made up of 17 amino acids. Trimming cost V 6 bases and J 6 bases, with 26 bases left between them. For the CDR3, the DNA is TGCAGTGCATCCGCCGCAGGAACCCCCCAAGTTGATGAAAAACTGTTTTTT. The encoded protein is CSASAAGTPQVDEKLFF.

The V call is TRBV7-6, the J call TRBJ2-1; D is perhaps TRBD1 (5 bases). V lost 5 bases to trimming and J lost 2 bases, with 13 bases between them. The germline CDR1 and CDR2 sequences are SGHVS and FNYEAQ. The CDR3 length is 15 residues. The CDR3 region is CASSVRQTTYNEQFF. CDR3 nucleotide sequence: TGTGCCAGCAGCGTCAGACAGACAACCTACAATGAGCAGTTCTTC.

This clonotype was recorded at least ten times. This chain joins TRBV28 and TRBJ2-1, with D hard to call. The CDR3 has 14 amino acids. Deletions cut 3 bases from V and 8 bases from J, with 14 bases between. Germline values: CDR1 MDHEN, CDR2 SYDVKM. The CDR3 DNA sequence: TGTGCCAGCAGTTTGGGCAGGTCCGCCGATGAGCAGTTCTTC. Translating gives CASSLGRSADEQFF.

A few counts support this clonotype. The chain uses TRBV7-8 and TRBJ2-1; D possibly corresponds to TRBD1 (6 bases). In germline, CDR1 is SGHVS, CDR2 FQNEAQ. This CDR3 region has 15 residues. V was trimmed by 2 bases and J by 3 bases, leaving 11 bases between them. DNA of the CDR3: TGTGCCAGCAGCTTACTGACAGGTCTCTACAATGAGCAGTTCTTC. It codes for CASSLLTGLYNEQFF.

This clonotype was found a few times. This chain links TRBV28 with TRBJ2-1, with D tentatively TRBD2 (7 bases). From germline, CDR1 is MDHEN and CDR2 SYDVKM. This CDR3 contains 15 residues. V gave up 6 bases and J gave up 1 base, with 13 bases separating them. This chain's CDR3 is CASSKRGQSYNEQFF. CDR3 bases: TGTGCCAGCAGCAAGCGGGGACAATCCTACAATGAGCAGTTCTTC.

This clonotype has a handful of counts. The J gene is TRBJ2-7, the V gene TRBV2, with 7 bases lining up with TRBD2. Trimming at V came to 0 bases and at J to 0 bases, leaving 5 bases not matched to a gene. CDR1 is SNHLY and CDR2 is FYNNEI in the germline V gene. This CDR3 has 16 residues. The CDR3 is CASSEAGGQSSYEQYV. The CDR3 DNA follows: TGTGCCAGCAGTGAAGCGGGAGGGCAGAGCTCCTACGAGCAGTACGTC.

This sequence joins TRBV18 and TRBJ2-1, with 10 bases aligning to TRBD2. The CDR3 is 20 residues long. Per the germline V gene, CDR1 is KGHSH and CDR2 is LQKENI. The V and J ends lost 5 bases and 0 bases, in that order; junction bases with no gene match: 16. CDR3 amino acids: CASSVPLGAGGDPSYNEQFF. Here the CDR3 DNA reads TGTGCCAGCTCAGTCCCCCTTGGAGCGGGGGGGGACCCCTCCTACAATGAGCAGTTCTTC.

This clonotype was picked up many times. This chain uses TRBV28 with TRBJ2-7; 11 nucleotides match TRBD2. The CDR3 extends over 15 amino acids. Looked up from germline, CDR1 is MDHEN and CDR2 is SYDVKM. V gave up 4 bases and J gave up 5 bases; unmatched junction bases: 7. CDR3 loop: CASSSPTSGIDEQYF. The CDR3 region has the DNA TGTGCCAGCAGTTCTCCGACTAGCGGGATTGACGAGCAGTACTTC.

In this sample, this clonotype turned up a few times. The chain combines TRBV3-1 with TRBJ2-1; 11 nucleotides agree with TRBD2. The CDR3 runs 18 residues. The germline gives CDR1 LGHDT, CDR2 YNNKEL (reference sequence). The V segment lost 3 bases and the J segment 0 bases; nucleotides outside the gene matches: 7. The CDR3 loop is CASSHPGTSGGSYNEQFF. The DNA of the CDR3 is TGTGCCAGCAGCCACCCCGGGACTAGCGGAGGCTCCTACAATGAGCAGTTCTTC.

This clonotype was observed a few times. The chain has TRBV3-1 and TRBJ2-7, with 8 nucleotides matching TRBD1. The CDR3 contains 15 residues. Trimming removed 3 bases from V and 2 bases from J; junction bases left unmatched: 6. CDR1 LGHDT and CDR2 YNNKEL come from the germline V gene (reference sequence). This CDR3 is CASSQQGAGAYEQYF. The CDR3, as DNA: TGTGCCAGCAGCCAGCAGGGGGCCGGGGCCTACGAGCAGTACTTC.